The T cell receptor (beta chain) under discussion was sequenced for a study of T cell responses to AZD1222 COVID-19 vaccine. This CDR3 is built from 15 residues. Germline-derived CDR1 and CDR2 are LNHDA and SQIVND (reference sequence). Trimming stripped 4 bases from V and 0 bases from J, with 10 bases between. TCRdb's table, derived via immunoSEQ multiplex PCR, lists solely in-frame clones and lacks some. The sample consists of 150,000 to 200,000 clones, around 93% of them appearing once. The origin of this receptor is an adult in good health. The source was peripheral blood, collected on day 0 of AZD1222 vaccination. The chain links TRBV19 to TRBJ1-5, with D perhaps matching TRBD1 (6 bases). CDR3 amino acids: CASSTTGNSNQPQHF. CDR3 nucleotides: TGTGCCAGTAGTACCACAGGGAATAGCAATCAGCCCCAGCATTTT.